This TCR beta chain was captured by sequencing in a study of response to subunit inactivated influenza vaccine. Whole-study results and caveats: Researchers suggested that each seasonal influenza vaccination recruits few new T cells.

TCRdb analysed the RT-PCR reads with MiXCR anew, one entry per CDR3 protein. Of 530,000 or so distinct CDR3 sequences in the sample, roughly 10% were seen once. V lost 5 bases to trimming and J lost 10 bases, with 14 bases between them. This CDR3 contains 12 residues. This clonotype was observed a few times. The antigen is not known. The source material was PBMCs from blood, sampled on the day of vaccination. This receptor was taken from a man in his fifties who received an inactivated influenza vaccine. The V gene is TRBV12-3 or TRBV12-4, the J gene TRBJ2-5; no clear D gene. The CDR3 is CASSLSLKGQYF. In DNA form, the CDR3 reads TGTGCCAGCAGTCTCTCCCTTAAAGGCCAGTACTTC.